This TCR beta chain was captured in a study of radiotherapy plus CTLA-4 blockade in lung cancer. Here immunoSEQ multiplex PCR was the method, and the copy in TCRdb shows in-frame clones only, minus some. Of about 86,000 clones listed, roughly 87% are singletons. The V gene lost 6 bases and the J gene lost 1 base, with 12 bases spanning the gap. Germline CDR1 is MNHNY and CDR2 is SVGAGI (reference sequence). The CDR3 contains 14 residues. The input for sequencing was peripheral blood, taken from a patient treated with radiotherapy plus ipilimumab. The rearrangement links TRBV6-6 to TRBJ1-1; no clear D. This sequence originates from a human donor with non-small cell lung cancer who had stable disease on radiotherapy plus ipilimumab. In DNA form, the CDR3 reads TGTGCCAGCAGCCCCGCGCACAAGAACACTGAAGCTTTCTTT. This codes for CASSPAHKNTEAFF.